Sequencing of this T cell receptor beta chain was carried out in a study of identical twins. TCRdb re-derived calls from the 5' RACE reads in MiXCR, one entry per CDR3 protein. The sample has fewer than 500,000 distinct CDR3 sequences; 14% are singletons. There are a few counts of this clonotype. Trimming stripped 5 bases from V and 3 bases from J, with 11 bases between. The CDR3 runs 14 residues. Germline assignment: CDR1 MNHNS and CDR2 SASEGT. The same sample was also studied in work on yellow fever vaccine responses in identical twins.

The origin of this receptor is a woman between 18 and 29 years old in good health. The chain joins TRBV6-1 to TRBJ2-1; unclear D gene. The source material was CD4+ T cells sorted from blood. This chain's CDR3 is CASSQSAVYNEQFF. Here the CDR3 DNA reads TGTGCCAGCAGTCAAAGTGCAGTCTACAATGAGCAGTTCTTC.